This T cell receptor beta chain was captured by sequencing in a study of immune evolution from preneoplasia to lung adenocarcinoma. Looking at the study overall: HLA loss of heterozygosity: 5.5% to 8.5% AIS, approximately 15% MIA, more than 25% ADC, none AAH. Study results and limitations: From normal lung to invasive adenocarcinoma, top clone frequencies appeared to decrease. Compared with EGFR-mutant or double wild-type lesions, KRAS-mutant nodules were more clonal.

This clone was seen once. As yet, its antigen is unknown. Profiling relied on immunoSEQ multiplex PCR, and the TCRdb table lists in-frame clones only, not all of them. The table lists tens of thousands of clones, around 85% of them singletons. Per the germline V gene, CDR1 is MDHEN and CDR2 is SYDVKM. Trimming removed 6 bases from V and 2 bases from J, with 13 bases in between. The CDR3 covers 14 residues. This receptor was identified in a person in their sixties or seventies with lung adenocarcinoma. The sequenced sample was FFPE invasive lung adenocarcinoma tissue. The rearrangement uses TRBV28 and TRBJ1-1; no reliable D call. The CDR3 DNA sequence: TGTGCCAGCAGACTGCCCGGGCCAAACACTGAAGCTTTCTTT. It specifies CASRLPGPNTEAFF.